This TCR beta chain was recovered during a study of blood T cell repertoires in COVID-19. CDR1 and CDR2 (germline): MDHEN, SYDVKM. V lost 11 bases, J lost 7 bases, and 7 bases stayed unmatched. CDR3 length equals 11 residues. Sequencing was performed with immunoSEQ multiplex PCR; in TCRdb, only in-frame clones are kept and a portion is missing. The data show 300,000 to 350,000 clones, with 90% seen just once and around 4.5% held by the top ten. The chain recombines TRBV28 with TRBJ2-7; 8 bases agree with TRBD1. Sequencing was performed on PBMCs or T cells enriched from blood (not recorded which). The receptor's source is a young woman with acute COVID-19. Here the CDR3 reads CASQGALEQYF. The CDR3 region has the DNA TGTGCCTCCCAGGGGGCGCTTGAGCAGTACTTC.